This T cell receptor beta chain is drawn from a study of T cell clonotyping in hematopoietic cell transplantation. CDR1 is MGHRA and CDR2 is YSYEKL in the germline V gene. The CDR3 has 14 amino acids. V shed 1 base and J shed 2 bases, with 9 bases lying between them. Turning to this clone: The antigen remains undetermined.

Recipients were bled about 28 days pretransplant and at posttransplant days 30, 100, 180. Sequencing was performed with immunoSEQ multiplex PCR; in TCRdb, only in-frame clones are kept and a portion is missing. Among 5,500 to 7,500 clones listed, 65% to 85% were seen once. Findings and limits, study-wide: Few recipient clonotypes overlapped donors; over 97% were de novo at given depth. Higher Inverse Simpson Index values in graft donor and pretransplant recipient predicted broader posttransplant TCR diversity. After transplant, recipient diversity fell while pathologically expanded clonotypes grew through day 180.

The specimen was PBMCs, collected 100 days after allogeneic stem cell transplant. The V call is TRBV4-1, the J call TRBJ2-7; D is unresolved. The clonotype originates from a female patient aged 25-39 years who had an allogeneic stem cell transplant, so the T cells may come from the graft donor. Some clones in this sample may be carry-over from other donors' samples. The CDR3 spells CASSQGVQAYEQYF. The CDR3 region has the DNA TGCGCCAGCAGCCAAGGTGTGCAAGCCTACGAGCAGTACTTC.